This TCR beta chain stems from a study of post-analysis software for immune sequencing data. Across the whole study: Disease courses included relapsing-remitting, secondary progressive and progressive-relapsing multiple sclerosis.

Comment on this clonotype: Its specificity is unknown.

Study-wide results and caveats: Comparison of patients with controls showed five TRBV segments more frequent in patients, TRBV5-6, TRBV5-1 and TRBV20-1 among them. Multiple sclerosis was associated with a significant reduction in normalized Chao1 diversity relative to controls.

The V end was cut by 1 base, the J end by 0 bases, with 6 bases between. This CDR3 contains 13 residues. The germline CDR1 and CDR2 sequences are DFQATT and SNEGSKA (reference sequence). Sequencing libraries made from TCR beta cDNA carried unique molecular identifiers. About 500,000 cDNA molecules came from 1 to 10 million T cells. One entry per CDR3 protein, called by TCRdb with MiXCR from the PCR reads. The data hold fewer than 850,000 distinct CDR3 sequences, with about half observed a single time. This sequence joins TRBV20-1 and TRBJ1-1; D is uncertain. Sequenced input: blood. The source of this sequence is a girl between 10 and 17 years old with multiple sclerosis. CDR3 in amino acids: CSARGEVNTEAFF. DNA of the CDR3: TGCAGTGCTAGAGGAGAAGTGAACACTGAAGCTTTCTTT.